Following are 9 T cell receptor beta chains from one sample sequenced in a study of blood T cells in healthy people across ages. The second PCR ran roughly 6 to 12 cycles with a sample-barcoded 5' primer and J-beta primers. TCRdb itself ran the 5' RACE reads through MiXCR, one entry per CDR3 protein. The data contain approximately 770,000 distinct CDR3 sequences, 58% of them singletons. The sequencing input was blood. The receptors originated from a young man in good health.

The chain has TRBV28 and TRBJ2-7, with 9 bases lining up with TRBD2. The assigned J gene may be wrong: the sequence end matches TRBJ2-4 better. CDR1 MDHEN and CDR2 SYDVKM come from the germline V gene. The CDR3 totals 16 residues. The CDR3 coding sequence is TGTGCCAGCAGCCCCGGGCGGGAGGGGGCCAAAAACATTCAGTACTTC. This sequence encodes CASSPGREGAKNIQYF.

The count of this clonotype is one. A read error may produce the germline difference seen at one junction end. V and J are TRBV20-1 and TRBJ1-1; D may be TRBD1 (6 bases). The CDR3 is 19 amino acids. The V gene's germline CDR1 is DFQATT and CDR2 SNEGSKA (reference sequence). CDR3 DNA: TGCAGTGCTGGAGATCCCTTGCGGCAGGGGCCTCACATGAACACTGAAGCTTTCTTT. Translated: CSAGDPLRQGPHMNTEAFF.

The rearrangement links TRBV3-1 to TRBJ1-4; no definite D call. Germline V gene lookup returns CDR1 LGHDT and CDR2 YNNKEL (reference sequence). This CDR3 contains 15 residues. Trimming removed 0 bases at V and 0 bases at J, with 5 bases between. CDR3: CASSQDEATNEKLFF. The CDR3, as DNA: TGTGCCAGCAGCCAAGACGAAGCAACTAATGAAAAACTGTTTTTT.

The chain has TRBV5-1 and TRBJ2-1; 7 bases align to TRBD1. Germline V gene lookup returns CDR1 SGHRS and CDR2 YFSETQ. CDR3 length: 17 residues. J gave up 9 bases and V 1 base, and 16 bases lay outside the gene matches. Written as DNA, the CDR3 is TGCGCCAGCAGCTTGTCAGCCGTAGGGCAGGGGGAAGGTGAGCAGTTCTTC. Translating it yields CASSLSAVGQGEGEQFF.

As DNA, the CDR3 is TGTGCCAGCAGCCCCACTAGCGTCAACACCGGGGAGCTGTTTTTT. This encodes CASSPTSVNTGELFF. This chain connects TRBV7-9 to TRBJ2-2; TRBD2 agrees at 7 bases. The CDR3 consists of 15 residues. Germline V gene sequence: CDR1 SEHNR, CDR2 FQNEAQ (reference sequence). J lost 2 bases, V lost 5 bases, and 5 bases had no gene match.

The chain recombines TRBV7-2 with TRBJ1-2, with no clear D. V shed 5 bases and J shed 4 bases, with 14 bases lying between them. The CDR3 contains 14 residues. Germline V gene data show CDR1 as SGHTA and CDR2 as FQGNSA. CDR3 in DNA: TGTGCCAGCAGCCCCACCCGGGGTAGCTATGGCTACACCTTC. Its translation is CASSPTRGSYGYTF. Looking up the rest from reference TRBV7-2 and TRBJ1-2 gives the full variable domain: GAGVSQSPSNKVTEKGKDVELRCDPISGHTALYWYRQSLGQGLEFLIYFQGNSAPDKSGLPSDRFSAERTGGSVSTLTIQRTQQEDSAVYLCASSPTRGSYGYTFGSGTRLTVV.

This chain joins TRBV5-1 and TRBJ2-7; D may be TRBD2 (7 bases). The V and J ends lost 3 bases and 4 bases respectively, with 11 bases between them. Germline V lookup: CDR1 SGHRS, CDR2 YFSETQ. This CDR3 spans 13 amino acids. CDR3 in amino acids: CASSSGGNYEQYF. CDR3 sequence (DNA): TGCGCCAGCAGCTCGGGGGGCAATTACGAGCAGTACTTC.

This clonotype was detected only once. The chain employs TRBV10-3 and TRBJ2-7; D is undetermined. Germline V gene sequence: CDR1 ENHRY, CDR2 SYGVKD. The CDR3 is 12 residues long. V lost 2 bases and J 5 bases, leaving 7 bases between the germline ends. CDR3 residues: CAISEGPNEQYF. CDR3 nucleotides: TGTGCCATCAGTGAGGGGCCAAACGAGCAGTACTTC.

V usage is TRBV7-9 and J usage is TRBJ2-7; 7 bases align to TRBD1. Germline lookup yields CDR1 SEHNR and CDR2 FQNEAQ (reference sequence). The CDR3 consists of 15 residues. The V gene end was trimmed by 5 bases and the J gene end by 3 bases; junction bases not matched to a gene: 10. The CDR3 nucleotides are TGTGCCAGCAGCCCGGCCTGGGGACAGAGCTACGAGCAGTACTTC. It encodes CASSPAWGQSYEQYF.